Each of the 20 T cell receptor beta chains below was sequenced from the same sample in a study of tumor-infiltrating lymphocytes in localized non-small cell lung cancer. Here immunoSEQ multiplex PCR was the method, and the copy in TCRdb shows in-frame clones only, minus some. Of nearly 9,500 clones listed, just under 85% are singletons. Material: uninvolved lung tissue not adjacent to the tumor. The receptors originated from a human donor with non-small cell lung cancer.

J is TRBJ2-7 and V is TRBV21-1; whether TRBD2, the table's D call, matches the DNA was not checked. TRBV21-1 is a pseudogene segment. This CDR3 has 15 residues. CDR3 loop: CASSPRGGRGYEQYF. The CDR3 bases are TGTGCCAGCAGCCCCCGGGGGGGCAGGGGATACGAGCAGTACTTC.

The chain carries TRBV7-9 and TRBJ1-1, with D possibly matching TRBD1 (6 bases). The CDR3 is 14 amino acids. Germline CDR1 is SEHNR and CDR2 is FQNEAQ (reference sequence). V lost 1 base, J lost 5 bases, and 11 bases lay in between. The CDR3: CASSLEGGRTEAFF. Here the CDR3 DNA reads TGTGCCAGCAGCTTAGAGGGGGGGAGAACTGAAGCTTTCTTT.

The chain employs TRBV7-9 and TRBJ1-1; D not resolved. The germline V and J ends were trimmed by 2 bases and 3 bases, with 10 bases remaining between them. This CDR3 is built from 14 residues. The germline gives CDR1 SEHNR, CDR2 FQNEAQ (reference sequence). CDR3 in amino acids: CASSLLGLDTEAFF. The CDR3 DNA reads TGTGCCAGCAGCTTACTCGGGTTGGACACTGAAGCTTTCTTT.

This chain links TRBV7-9 with TRBJ1-1; D is possibly TRBD1 (6 bases). The CDR3 consists of 19 residues. The V gene lost 10 bases and the J gene lost 0 bases, with 30 bases spanning the gap. Germline CDR1 and CDR2: SEHNR and FQNEAQ (reference sequence). The CDR3 DNA reads as TGTGCCATCCCGGTCTCGGGACAAGTTGAGAGTAGGATGAACACTGAAGCTTTCTTT. Residues: CAIPVSGQVESRMNTEAFF.

V and J are TRBV7-2 and TRBJ1-6; D unresolved. The germline V and J ends were trimmed by 5 bases and 6 bases, with 11 bases remaining between them. The CDR3 contains 14 residues. From germline, CDR1 is SGHTA and CDR2 FQGNSA. The CDR3 DNA reads TGTGCCAGCAGCCCCCGGGTCGTTAATTCACCCCTCCACTTT. Translated, it gives CASSPRVVNSPLHF.

The chain joins TRBV6-5 to TRBJ1-2, with D unresolved. The germline V and J ends were trimmed by 8 bases and 9 bases, with 13 bases remaining between them. This CDR3 contains 11 residues. The germline gives CDR1 MNHEY, CDR2 SVGAGI. CDR3 nucleotide sequence: TGTGCCAGCGCCGGCCCTGGGAGCTACACCTTC. This gives the protein CASAGPGSYTF.

The V gene is TRBV2, the J gene TRBJ2-3; D is undetermined. Germline-derived CDR1 and CDR2 are SNHLY and FYNNEI. V lost 4 bases and J 5 bases, leaving 10 bases between the germline ends. CDR3 length: 13 residues. The CDR3: CASSVGNVDTQYF. In DNA form, the CDR3 reads TGTGCCAGCAGTGTCGGAAACGTAGATACGCAGTATTTT.

This clone was seen a single time. J is TRBJ1-1 and V is TRBV5-5; D gene ambiguous. This CDR3 contains 13 residues. V gave up 1 base and J gave up 2 bases, with 6 bases separating them. CDR1 is SGHKS, CDR2 YYEKEE, per germline (reference sequence). The DNA of the CDR3 is TGTGCCAGCAGCTTGTACAAAAACACTGAAGCTTTCTTT. Residues: CASSLYKNTEAFF.

The chain recombines TRBV7-2 with TRBJ2-1; maybe TRBD2 (6 bases). The germline V gene has CDR1 SGHTA and CDR2 FQGNSA. This CDR3 has 17 residues. Trimming cost V 5 bases and J 0 bases, with 17 bases left between them. The CDR3 region has the DNA TGTGCCAGCAGCGGTATGGCGGGAATCTCCTCCTACAATGAGCAGTTCTTC. It is translated as CASSGMAGISSYNEQFF.

The genes are TRBV5-1 and TRBJ2-2, with 10 bases fitting TRBD2. Losses at the gene ends were 6 bases for V and 4 bases for J; bases not matched to a gene: 3. CDR3 length: 14 residues. Germline loops: CDR1 SGHRS, CDR2 YFSETQ. CDR3 sequence: CASKSGGATGELFF. The CDR3 nucleotides read TGCGCCAGCAAGAGCGGGGGGGCCACCGGGGAGCTGTTTTTT.

As DNA, the CDR3 is TGTGCCAGCAGTTACGTAGGCAGGGGAGGCACTGAAGCTTTCTTT. Translated: CASSYVGRGGTEAFF. The chain is built from TRBV6-5 and TRBJ1-1; D might be TRBD1 (6 bases). The CDR3 runs 15 residues. V lost 2 bases and J 4 bases, leaving 14 bases between the germline ends. Germline lookup yields CDR1 MNHEY and CDR2 SVGAGI.

The rearrangement uses TRBV6-1 and TRBJ1-1, with TRBD1 identical over 9 bases. Per the germline V gene, CDR1 is MNHNS and CDR2 is SASEGT. The length of the CDR3 is 15 residues. J gave up 8 bases and V 5 bases, and 12 bases lay outside the gene matches. CDR3 sequence (DNA): TGTGCCAGCAGTCAACCGGGACAGGGCCCCTTCGAAGCTTTCTTT. It translates to CASSQPGQGPFEAFF.

The CDR3 nucleotides read TGCGCCAGCAGCCCCGTCTATTGGGACTATGGCTACACCTTC. Protein sequence: CASSPVYWDYGYTF. This chain uses TRBV4-1 with TRBJ1-2; no firm D call. V was trimmed by 4 bases and J by 3 bases, leaving 12 bases between them. Per the germline V gene, CDR1 is MGHRA and CDR2 is YSYEKL. The CDR3 sequence is 14 residues long.

The V call is TRBV4-3, the J call TRBJ1-1; possibly TRBD1 for D (5 bases). This CDR3 is 17 amino acids long. V lost 2 bases to trimming and J lost 1 base, with 17 bases between them. Germline V gene sequence: CDR1 LGHNA, CDR2 YSLEER. The CDR3: CASSQYGTEVWNTEAFF. The DNA of the CDR3 is TGCGCCAGCAGCCAATACGGGACGGAAGTCTGGAACACTGAAGCTTTCTTT.

This clone occurred once. V usage is TRBV2 and J usage is TRBJ2-3, with 12 bases lining up with TRBD2. Germline V gene lookup returns CDR1 SNHLY and CDR2 FYNNEI. CDR3 length: 14 amino acids. V was clipped by 8 bases and J by 4 bases; unmatched bases: 4. CDR3 residues: CASATSGRADTQYF. The DNA of the CDR3 is TGTGCCAGCGCGACTAGCGGGAGAGCAGATACGCAGTATTTT. The whole variable domain, remainder taken from reference TRBV2 and TRBJ2-3, is EPEVTQTPSHQVTQMGQEVILRCVPISNHLYFYWYRQILGQKVEFLVSFYNNEISEKSEIFDDQFSVERPDGSNFTLKIRSTKLEDSAMYFCASATSGRADTQYFGPGTRLTVL.

The chain combines TRBV27 with TRBJ1-1, with unresolved D. V lost 6 bases and J 2 bases, leaving 16 bases between the germline ends. Germline V lookup: CDR1 MNHEY, CDR2 SMNVEV (reference sequence). The CDR3 totals 15 residues. The CDR3 reads CASRNQQGLNTEAFF. In DNA form, the CDR3 reads TGTGCCAGCAGAAATCAACAAGGATTAAACACTGAAGCTTTCTTT.

This clone was seen once. This rearrangement joins TRBV9 to TRBJ2-7, with TRBD1 identical over 10 bases. The CDR3 extends over 14 amino acids. The V and J ends lost 4 bases and 6 bases, in that order; junction bases with no gene match: 7. The germline V gene encodes CDR1 SGDLS and CDR2 YYNGEE. In DNA form, the CDR3 reads TGTGCCAGCAGCTCATGGACAGGGGGGAGCGAGCAGTACTTC. Translation gives CASSSWTGGSEQYF.

The V and J genes are TRBV27 and TRBJ1-5; TRBD1 aligns across 7 bases. This CDR3 comprises 14 residues. The V gene end was trimmed by 8 bases and the J gene end by 0 bases; junction bases not matched to a gene: 4. Per germline, CDR1 MNHEY and CDR2 SMNVEV (reference sequence). The CDR3 loop is CASSGQYSNQPQHF. Written as DNA, the CDR3 is TGTGCCAGCTCGGGACAGTATAGCAATCAGCCCCAGCATTTT.

The rearrangement joins TRBV19 to TRBJ1-1, with D possibly being TRBD1 (5 bases). CDR3 length: 14 residues. In germline, CDR1 is LNHDA, CDR2 SQIVND (reference sequence). Trimming left V 3 bases short and J 2 bases short, with 10 bases between. The CDR3 coding sequence is TGTGCCAGTAGTATTGGGGGTGATAACACTGAAGCTTTCTTT. Protein: CASSIGGDNTEAFF.

The rearrangement links TRBV10-3 to TRBJ2-5, with 7 bases aligning to TRBD1. The CDR3 spans 15 residues. V shed 4 bases, J shed 2 bases, and the junction held 7 bases outside the gene matches. Germline-derived CDR1 and CDR2 are ENHRY and SYGVKD. CDR3 bases: TGTGCCATCAGTGTAGGGACAGAGATTCAAGAGACCCAGTACTTC. Translation gives CAISVGTEIQETQYF.